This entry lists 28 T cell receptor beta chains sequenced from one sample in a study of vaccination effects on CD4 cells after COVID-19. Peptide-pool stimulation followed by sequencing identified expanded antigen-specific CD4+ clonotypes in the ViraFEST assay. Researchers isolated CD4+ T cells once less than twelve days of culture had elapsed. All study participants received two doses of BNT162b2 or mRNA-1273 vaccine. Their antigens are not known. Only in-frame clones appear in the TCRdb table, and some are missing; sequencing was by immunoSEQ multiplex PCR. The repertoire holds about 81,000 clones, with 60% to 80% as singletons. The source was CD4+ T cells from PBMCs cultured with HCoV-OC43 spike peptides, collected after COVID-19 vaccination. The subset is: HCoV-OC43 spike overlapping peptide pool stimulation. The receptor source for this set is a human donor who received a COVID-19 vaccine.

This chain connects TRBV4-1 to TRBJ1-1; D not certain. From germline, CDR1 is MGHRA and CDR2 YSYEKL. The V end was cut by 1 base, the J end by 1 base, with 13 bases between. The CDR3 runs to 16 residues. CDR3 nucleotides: TGCGCCAGCAGCCAAGCCCTACACGATACGAACACTGAAGCTTTCTTT. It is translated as CASSQALHDTNTEAFF.

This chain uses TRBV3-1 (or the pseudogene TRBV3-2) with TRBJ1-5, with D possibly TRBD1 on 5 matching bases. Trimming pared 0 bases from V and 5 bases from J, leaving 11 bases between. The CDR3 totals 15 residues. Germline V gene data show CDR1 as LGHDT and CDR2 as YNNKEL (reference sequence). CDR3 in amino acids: CASSQDGGWDQPQHF. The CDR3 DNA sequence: TGTGCCAGCAGCCAAGATGGGGGTTGGGATCAGCCCCAGCATTTT.

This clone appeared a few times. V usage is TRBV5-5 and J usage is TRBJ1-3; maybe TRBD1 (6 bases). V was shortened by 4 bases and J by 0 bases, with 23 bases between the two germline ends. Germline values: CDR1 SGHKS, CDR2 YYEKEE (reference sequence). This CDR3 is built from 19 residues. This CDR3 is CASSGGRVQGTHSGNTIYF. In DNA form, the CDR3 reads TGTGCCAGCAGCGGGGGAAGAGTACAGGGTACACACTCTGGAAACACCATATATTTT.

The CDR3 region is CASSLVGAWSPLHF. The CDR3 DNA sequence: TGTGCCAGCAGCTTAGTAGGTGCATGGTCACCCCTCCACTTT. The rearrangement links TRBV7-9 to TRBJ1-6; D gene unclear. CDR3 length: 14 residues. The V end lost 1 base, the J end lost 10 bases, and 11 bases lay between the germline ends. Germline V gives CDR1 SEHNR, CDR2 FQNEAQ (reference sequence).

The DNA for the CDR3 is TGTGCCACCACTTTGGAGACCTTAAGCACAGATACGCAGTATTTT. It is translated as CATTLETLSTDTQYF. The rearrangement links TRBV2 to TRBJ2-3; unclear D gene. The germline V gene encodes CDR1 SNHLY and CDR2 FYNNEI. There are 15 residues in the CDR3. V was trimmed by 10 bases and J by 0 bases, leaving 17 bases between them. The full variable domain, rest sourced from reference TRBV2 and TRBJ2-3, is EPEVTQTPSHQVTQMGQEVILRCVPISNHLYFYWYRQILGQKVEFLVSFYNNEISEKSEIFDDQFSVERPDGSNFTLKIRSTKLEDSAMYFCATTLETLSTDTQYFGPGTRLTVL.

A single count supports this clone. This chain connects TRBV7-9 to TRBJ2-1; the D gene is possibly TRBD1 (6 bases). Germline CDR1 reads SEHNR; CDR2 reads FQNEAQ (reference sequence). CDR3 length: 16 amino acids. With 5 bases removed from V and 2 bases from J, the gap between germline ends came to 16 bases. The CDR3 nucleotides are TGTGCCAGCAGCCCACTTGGGGGCCGGACCTACAATGAGCAGTTCTTC. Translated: CASSPLGGRTYNEQFF.

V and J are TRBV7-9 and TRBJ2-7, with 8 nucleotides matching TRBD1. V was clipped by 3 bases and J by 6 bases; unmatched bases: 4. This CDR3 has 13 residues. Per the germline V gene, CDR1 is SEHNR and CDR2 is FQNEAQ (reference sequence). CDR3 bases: TGTGCCAGCAGCTTGACAGGGGCTGGCGAGCAGTACGTC. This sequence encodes CASSLTGAGEQYV.

CDR3 sequence: CASSLLGGGETDTQYF. The CDR3 DNA follows: TGTGCCAGCAGCTTATTAGGCGGGGGGGAGACAGATACGCAGTATTTT. This chain joins TRBV5-6 and TRBJ2-3; 9 nucleotides agree with TRBD2. Germline V gene sequence: CDR1 SGHDT, CDR2 YYEEEE. The CDR3 totals 16 residues. V trimming: 2 bases; J trimming: 3 bases; junction bases outside the gene matches: 7. The full variable domain, with the rest looked up from reference TRBV5-6 and TRBJ2-3, is DAGVTQSPTHLIKTRGQQVTLRCSPKSGHDTVSWYQQALGQGPQFIFQYYEEEERQRGNFPDRFSGHQFPNYSSELNVNALLLGDSALYLCASSLLGGGETDTQYFGPGTRLTVL.

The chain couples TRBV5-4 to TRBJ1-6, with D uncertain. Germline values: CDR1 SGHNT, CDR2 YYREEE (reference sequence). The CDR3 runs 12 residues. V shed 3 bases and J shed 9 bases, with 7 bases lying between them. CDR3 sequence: CASSSSGSPLHF. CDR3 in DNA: TGTGCCAGCAGCTCCAGCGGTTCACCCCTCCACTTT.

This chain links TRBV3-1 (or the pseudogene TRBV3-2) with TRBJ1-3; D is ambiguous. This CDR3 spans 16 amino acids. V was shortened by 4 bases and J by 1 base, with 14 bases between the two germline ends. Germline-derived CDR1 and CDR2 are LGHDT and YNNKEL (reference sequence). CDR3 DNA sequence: TGTGCCAGCAGCCCTTATCTGGGCCCATCTGGAAACACCATATATTTT. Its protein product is CASSPYLGPSGNTIYF.

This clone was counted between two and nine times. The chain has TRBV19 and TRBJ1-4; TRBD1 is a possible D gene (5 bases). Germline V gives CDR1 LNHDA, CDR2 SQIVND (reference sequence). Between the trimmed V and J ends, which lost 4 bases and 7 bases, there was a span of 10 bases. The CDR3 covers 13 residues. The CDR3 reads CASSKGRGEKLFF. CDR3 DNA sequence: TGTGCCAGTAGTAAGGGACGGGGTGAAAAACTGTTTTTT.

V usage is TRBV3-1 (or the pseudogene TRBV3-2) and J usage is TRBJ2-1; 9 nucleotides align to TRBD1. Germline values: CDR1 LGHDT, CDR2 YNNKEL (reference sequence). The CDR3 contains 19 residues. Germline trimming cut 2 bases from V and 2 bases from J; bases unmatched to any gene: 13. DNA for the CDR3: TGTGCCAGCAGCCAAACACTCGGACAGGGGCTTACCCCCTACAATGAGCAGTTCTTC. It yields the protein CASSQTLGQGLTPYNEQFF.

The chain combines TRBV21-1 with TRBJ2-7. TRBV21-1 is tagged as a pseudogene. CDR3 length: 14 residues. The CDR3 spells CASTIQPAPYEQYV. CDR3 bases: TGTGCCAGCACGATACAACCTGCGCCCTACGAGCAGTACGTC.

CDR3 protein: CASSLLEGKETQYF. The DNA of the CDR3 is TGCGCCAGCAGCTTATTGGAGGGAAAAGAGACCCAGTACTTC. This chain joins TRBV5-1 and TRBJ2-5; D is possibly TRBD2 (6 bases). The V and J ends lost 2 bases and 3 bases respectively, with 11 bases between them. The CDR3 length is 14 residues. Germline lookup yields CDR1 SGHRS and CDR2 YFSETQ.

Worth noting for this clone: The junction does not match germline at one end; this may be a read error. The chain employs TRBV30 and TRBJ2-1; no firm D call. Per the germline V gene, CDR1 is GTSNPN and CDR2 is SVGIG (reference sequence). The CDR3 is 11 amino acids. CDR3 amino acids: CAWSQNNEQFF. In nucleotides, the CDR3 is TGTGCCTGGAGTCAAAACAATGAACAGTTCTTC.

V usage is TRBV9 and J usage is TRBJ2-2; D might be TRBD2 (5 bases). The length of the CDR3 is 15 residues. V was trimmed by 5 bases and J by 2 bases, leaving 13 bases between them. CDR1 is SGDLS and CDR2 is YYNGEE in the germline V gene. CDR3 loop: CASRDLASNTGELFF. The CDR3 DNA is TGTGCCAGCAGGGACCTAGCATCTAACACCGGGGAGCTGTTTTTT.

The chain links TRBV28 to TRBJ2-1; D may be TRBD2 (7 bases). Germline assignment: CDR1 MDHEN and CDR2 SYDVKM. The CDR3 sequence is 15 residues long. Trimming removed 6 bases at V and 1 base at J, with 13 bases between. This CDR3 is CASRLGGGSYNEQFF. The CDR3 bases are TGTGCCAGCAGACTAGGGGGGGGGTCCTACAATGAGCAGTTCTTC.

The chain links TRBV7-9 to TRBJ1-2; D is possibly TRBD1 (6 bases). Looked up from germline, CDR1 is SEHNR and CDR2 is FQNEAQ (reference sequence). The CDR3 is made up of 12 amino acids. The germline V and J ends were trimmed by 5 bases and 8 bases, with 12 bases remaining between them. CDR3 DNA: TGTGCCAGCAGCGAGACAGACAGGGGCTACACCTTC. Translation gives CASSETDRGYTF.

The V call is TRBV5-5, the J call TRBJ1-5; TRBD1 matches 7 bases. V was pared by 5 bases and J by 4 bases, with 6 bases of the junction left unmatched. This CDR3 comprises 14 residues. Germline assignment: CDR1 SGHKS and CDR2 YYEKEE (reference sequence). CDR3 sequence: CASRPGTDNQPQHF. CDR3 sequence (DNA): TGTGCCAGCAGGCCCGGGACAGATAATCAGCCCCAGCATTTT.

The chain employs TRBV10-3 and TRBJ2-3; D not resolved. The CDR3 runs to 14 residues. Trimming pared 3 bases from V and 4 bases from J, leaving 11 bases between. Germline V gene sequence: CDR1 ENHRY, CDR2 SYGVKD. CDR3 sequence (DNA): TGTGCCATCAGTGATCAGAAGGGTGCAGATACGCAGTATTTT. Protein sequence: CAISDQKGADTQYF.

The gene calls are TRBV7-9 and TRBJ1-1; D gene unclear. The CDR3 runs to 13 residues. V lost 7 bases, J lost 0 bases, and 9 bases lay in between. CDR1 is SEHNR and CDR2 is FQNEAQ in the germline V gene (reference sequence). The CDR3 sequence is CASIRGVNTEAFF. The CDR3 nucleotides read TGTGCCAGCATCCGTGGAGTGAACACTGAAGCTTTCTTT.

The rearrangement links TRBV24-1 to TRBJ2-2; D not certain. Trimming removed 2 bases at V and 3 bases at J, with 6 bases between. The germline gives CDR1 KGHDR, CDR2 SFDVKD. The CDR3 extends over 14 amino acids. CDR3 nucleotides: TGTGCCACCAGTGATTCCAGTCACACCGGGGAGCTGTTTTTT. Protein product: CATSDSSHTGELFF.

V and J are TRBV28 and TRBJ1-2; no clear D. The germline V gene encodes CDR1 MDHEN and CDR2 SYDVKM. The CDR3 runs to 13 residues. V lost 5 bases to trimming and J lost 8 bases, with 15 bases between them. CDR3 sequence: CASSPTHGFGYTF. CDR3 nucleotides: TGTGCCAGCAGTCCGACCCACGGATTCGGCTACACCTTC.

The CDR3 sequence is CASKTREGLAGGRGNEQFF. The CDR3 DNA reads TGTGCCAGCAAAACCCGAGAAGGACTAGCGGGGGGGCGGGGCAATGAGCAGTTCTTC. The chain joins TRBV27 to TRBJ2-1; 15 bases agree with TRBD2. With 7 bases clipped from V and 6 bases from J, the junction kept 16 bases outside the gene matches. Germline V lookup: CDR1 MNHEY, CDR2 SMNVEV (reference sequence). The CDR3 is 19 amino acids.

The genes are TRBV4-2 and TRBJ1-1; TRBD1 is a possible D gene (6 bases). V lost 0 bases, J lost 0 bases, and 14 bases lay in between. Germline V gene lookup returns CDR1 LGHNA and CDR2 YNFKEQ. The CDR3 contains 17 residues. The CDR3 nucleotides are TGTGCCAGCAGCCAAGATCAAGGGGGTGCGTTGAACACTGAAGCTTTCTTT. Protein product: CASSQDQGGALNTEAFF.

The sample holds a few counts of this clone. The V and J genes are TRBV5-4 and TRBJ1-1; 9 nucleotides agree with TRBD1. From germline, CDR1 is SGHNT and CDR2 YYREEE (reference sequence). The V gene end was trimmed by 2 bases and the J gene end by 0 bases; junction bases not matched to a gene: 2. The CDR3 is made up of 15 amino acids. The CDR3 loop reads CASSFDRGMNTEAFF. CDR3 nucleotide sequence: TGTGCCAGCAGCTTCGACAGGGGGATGAACACTGAAGCTTTCTTT.

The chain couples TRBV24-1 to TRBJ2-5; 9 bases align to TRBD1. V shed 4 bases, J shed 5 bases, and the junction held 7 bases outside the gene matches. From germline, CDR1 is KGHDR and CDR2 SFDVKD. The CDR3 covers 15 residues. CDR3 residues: CATSDLQGAGETQYF. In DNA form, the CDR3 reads TGTGCCACCAGTGACCTACAGGGGGCTGGGGAGACCCAGTACTTC.

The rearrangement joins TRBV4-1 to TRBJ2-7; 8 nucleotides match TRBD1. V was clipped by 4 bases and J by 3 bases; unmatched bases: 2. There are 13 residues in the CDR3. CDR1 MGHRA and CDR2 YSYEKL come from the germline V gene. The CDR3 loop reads CASSRDRGYEQYV. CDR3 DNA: TGCGCCAGCAGCCGCGACAGGGGCTACGAGCAGTACGTC.